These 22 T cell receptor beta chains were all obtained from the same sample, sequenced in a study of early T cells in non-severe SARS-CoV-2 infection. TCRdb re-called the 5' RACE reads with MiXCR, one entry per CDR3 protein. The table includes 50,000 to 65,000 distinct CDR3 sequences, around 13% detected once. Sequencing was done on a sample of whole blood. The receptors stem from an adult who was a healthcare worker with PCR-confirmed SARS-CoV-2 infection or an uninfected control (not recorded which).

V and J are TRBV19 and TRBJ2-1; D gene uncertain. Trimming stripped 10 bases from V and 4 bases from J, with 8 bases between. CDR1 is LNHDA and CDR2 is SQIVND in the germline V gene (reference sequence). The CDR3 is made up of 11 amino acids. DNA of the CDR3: TGTGCCACTCTTACGTACAATGAGCAGTTCTTC. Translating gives CATLTYNEQFF.

Here the CDR3 DNA reads TGTGCCAGCAGTCAACGACATGTCTACGAGCAGTACTTC. As protein: CASSQRHVYEQYF. This chain joins TRBV6-4 and TRBJ2-7; D is ambiguous. V was shortened by 5 bases and J by 3 bases, with 11 bases between the two germline ends. This CDR3 is built from 13 residues. Looked up from germline, CDR1 is MRHNA and CDR2 is SNTAGT.

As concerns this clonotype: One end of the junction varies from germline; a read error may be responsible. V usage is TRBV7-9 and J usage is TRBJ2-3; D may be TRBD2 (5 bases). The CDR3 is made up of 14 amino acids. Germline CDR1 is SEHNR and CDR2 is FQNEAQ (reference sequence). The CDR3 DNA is TGTGCCAGCACCTTAGGAGGCTCGAAAGATACGCAGTATTTT. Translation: CASTLGGSKDTQYF.

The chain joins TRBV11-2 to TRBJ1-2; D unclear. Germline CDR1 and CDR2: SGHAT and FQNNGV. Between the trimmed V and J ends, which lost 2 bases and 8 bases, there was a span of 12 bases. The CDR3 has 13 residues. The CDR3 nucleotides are TGTGCCAGCAGCTTAACTTTCGGCTCGGGCTACACCTTC. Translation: CASSLTFGSGYTF.

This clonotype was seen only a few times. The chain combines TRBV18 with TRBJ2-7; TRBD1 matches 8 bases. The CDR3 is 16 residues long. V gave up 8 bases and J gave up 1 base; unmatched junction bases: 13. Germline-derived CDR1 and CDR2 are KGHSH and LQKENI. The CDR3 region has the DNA TGTGCCAGCCCGATAGCAACTACAGGGGGTTCCTACGAGCAGTACTTC. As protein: CASPIATTGGSYEQYF.

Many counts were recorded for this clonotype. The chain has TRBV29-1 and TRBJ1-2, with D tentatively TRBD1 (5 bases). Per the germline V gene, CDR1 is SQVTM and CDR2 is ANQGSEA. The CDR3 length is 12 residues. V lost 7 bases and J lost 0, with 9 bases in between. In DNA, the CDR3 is TGCAGCGCCATGACAGCTAACTATGGCTACACCTTC. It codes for CSAMTANYGYTF. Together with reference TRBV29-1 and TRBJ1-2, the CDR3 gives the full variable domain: SAVISQKPSRDICQRGTSLTIQCQVDSQVTMMFWYRQQPGQSLTLIATANQGSEATYESGFVIDKFPISRPNLTFSTLTVSNMSPEDSSIYLCSAMTANYGYTFGSGTRLTVV.

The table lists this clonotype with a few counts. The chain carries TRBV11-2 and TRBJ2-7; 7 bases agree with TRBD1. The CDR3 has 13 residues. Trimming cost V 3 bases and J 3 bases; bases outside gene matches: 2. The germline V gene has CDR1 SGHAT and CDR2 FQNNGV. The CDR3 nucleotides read TGTGCCAGCAGCTTTAACAGGGGCTACGAGCAGTACTTC. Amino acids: CASSFNRGYEQYF.

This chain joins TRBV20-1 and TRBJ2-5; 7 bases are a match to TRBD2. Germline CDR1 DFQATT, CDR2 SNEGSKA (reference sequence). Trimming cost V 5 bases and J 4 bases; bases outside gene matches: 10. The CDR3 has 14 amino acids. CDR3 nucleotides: TGCAGTGCTCGCCCAGCGGGGAGTAGAGAGACCCAGTACTTC. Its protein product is CSARPAGSRETQYF.

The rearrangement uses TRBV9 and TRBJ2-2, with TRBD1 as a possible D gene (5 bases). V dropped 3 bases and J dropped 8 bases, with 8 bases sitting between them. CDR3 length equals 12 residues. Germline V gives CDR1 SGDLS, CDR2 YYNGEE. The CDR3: CASSAQGGELFF. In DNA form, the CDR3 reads TGTGCCAGCAGCGCGCAGGGAGGGGAGCTGTTTTTT.

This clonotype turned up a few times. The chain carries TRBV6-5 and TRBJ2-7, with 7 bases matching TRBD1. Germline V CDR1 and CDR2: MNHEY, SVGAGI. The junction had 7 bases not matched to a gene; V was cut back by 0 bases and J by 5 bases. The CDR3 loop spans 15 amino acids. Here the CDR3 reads CASSYSRRGSHEQYF. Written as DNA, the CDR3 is TGTGCCAGCAGTTACTCCCGCAGGGGGAGCCACGAGCAGTACTTC.

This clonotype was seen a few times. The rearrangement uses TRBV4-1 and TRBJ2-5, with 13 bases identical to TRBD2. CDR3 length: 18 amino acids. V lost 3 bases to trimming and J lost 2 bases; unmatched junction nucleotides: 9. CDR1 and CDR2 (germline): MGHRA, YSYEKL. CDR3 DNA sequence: TGCGCCAGCAGCCACACAATACTAGCGGGGGGGCCACAAGAGACCCAGTACTTC. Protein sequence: CASSHTILAGGPQETQYF.

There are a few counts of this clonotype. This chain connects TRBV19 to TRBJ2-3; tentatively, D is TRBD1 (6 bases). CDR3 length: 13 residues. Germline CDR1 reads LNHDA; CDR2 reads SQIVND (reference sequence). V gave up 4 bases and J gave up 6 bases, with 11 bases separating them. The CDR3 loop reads CASSTPQGDTQYF. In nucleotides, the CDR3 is TGTGCCAGTAGTACCCCCCAGGGGGATACGCAGTATTTT.

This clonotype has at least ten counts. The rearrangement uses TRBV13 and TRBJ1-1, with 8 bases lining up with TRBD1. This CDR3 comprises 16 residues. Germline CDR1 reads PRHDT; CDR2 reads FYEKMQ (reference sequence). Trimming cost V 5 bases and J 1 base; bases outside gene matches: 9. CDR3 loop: CASSPLGGQGNTEAFF. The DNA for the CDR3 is TGTGCCAGCAGCCCCCTTGGCGGACAGGGGAACACTGAAGCTTTCTTT.

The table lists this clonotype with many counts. For the CDR3, the DNA is TGTGCCAGCAGCCAAAGGTTCACCCTAGCCAAAAACATTCAGTACTTC. This gives the protein CASSQRFTLAKNIQYF. This chain uses TRBV14 with TRBJ2-4, with no clear D. Looked up from germline, CDR1 is SGHDN and CDR2 is FVKESK. The V and J ends lost 2 bases and 0 bases respectively, with 11 bases between them. The CDR3 contains 16 residues.

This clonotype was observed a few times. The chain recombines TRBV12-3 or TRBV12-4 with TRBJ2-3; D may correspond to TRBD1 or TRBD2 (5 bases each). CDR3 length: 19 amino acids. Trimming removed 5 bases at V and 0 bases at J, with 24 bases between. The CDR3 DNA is TGTGCCAGCAGTGGGGCGGTCCATACAGCTGAGGGGAGCACAGATACGCAGTATTTT. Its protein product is CASSGAVHTAEGSTDTQYF.

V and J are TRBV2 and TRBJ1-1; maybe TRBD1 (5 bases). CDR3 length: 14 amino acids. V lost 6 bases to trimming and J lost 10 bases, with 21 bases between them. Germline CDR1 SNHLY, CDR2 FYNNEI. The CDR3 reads CASSPFGADSLAFF. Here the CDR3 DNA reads TGTGCCAGCAGCCCCTTCGGGGCAGATTCCTTAGCTTTCTTT.

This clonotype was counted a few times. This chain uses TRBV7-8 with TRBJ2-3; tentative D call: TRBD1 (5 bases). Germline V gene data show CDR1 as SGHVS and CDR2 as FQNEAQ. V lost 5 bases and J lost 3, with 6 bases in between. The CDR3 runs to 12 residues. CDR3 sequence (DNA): TGTGCCAGCAGCGCAGGGACAGATACGCAGTATTTT. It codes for CASSAGTDTQYF.

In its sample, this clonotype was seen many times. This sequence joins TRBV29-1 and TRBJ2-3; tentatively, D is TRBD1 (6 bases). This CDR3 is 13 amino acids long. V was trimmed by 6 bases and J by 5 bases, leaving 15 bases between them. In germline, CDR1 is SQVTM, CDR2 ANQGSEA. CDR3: CSVLTGKGDTQYF. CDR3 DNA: TGCAGCGTCTTAACAGGGAAGGGAGATACGCAGTATTTT.

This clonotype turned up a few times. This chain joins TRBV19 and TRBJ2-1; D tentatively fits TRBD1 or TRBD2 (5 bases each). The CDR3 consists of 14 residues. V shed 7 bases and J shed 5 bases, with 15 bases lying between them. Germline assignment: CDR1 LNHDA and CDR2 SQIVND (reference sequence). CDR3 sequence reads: CASTPGPADNEQFF. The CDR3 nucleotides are TGTGCCAGTACCCCGGGACCGGCGGACAATGAGCAGTTCTTC. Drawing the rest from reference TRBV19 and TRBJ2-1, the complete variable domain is DGGITQSPKYLFRKEGQNVTLSCEQNLNHDAMYWYRQDPGQGLRLIYYSQIVNDFQKGDIAEGYSVSREKKESFPLTVTSAQKNPTAFYLCASTPGPADNEQFFGPGTRLTVL.

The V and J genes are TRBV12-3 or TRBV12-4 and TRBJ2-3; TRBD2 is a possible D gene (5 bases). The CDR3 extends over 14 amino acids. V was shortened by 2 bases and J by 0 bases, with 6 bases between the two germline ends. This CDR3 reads CASSLSGSTDTQYF. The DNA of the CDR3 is TGTGCCAGCAGTTTAAGCGGTAGCACAGATACGCAGTATTTT.

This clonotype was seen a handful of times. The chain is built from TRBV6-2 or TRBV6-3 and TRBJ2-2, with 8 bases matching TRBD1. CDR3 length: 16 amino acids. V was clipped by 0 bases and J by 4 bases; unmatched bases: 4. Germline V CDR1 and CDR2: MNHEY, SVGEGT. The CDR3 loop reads CASSYSDRVGTGELFF. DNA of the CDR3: TGTGCCAGCAGTTACTCGGACAGGGTGGGCACCGGGGAGCTGTTTTTT.

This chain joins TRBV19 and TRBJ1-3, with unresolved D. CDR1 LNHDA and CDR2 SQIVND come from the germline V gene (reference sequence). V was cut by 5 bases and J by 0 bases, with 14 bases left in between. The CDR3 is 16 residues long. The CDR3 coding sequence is TGTGCCAGTAGTGAGGATCAGGCTACCTCTGGAAACACCATATATTTT. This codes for CASSEDQATSGNTIYF. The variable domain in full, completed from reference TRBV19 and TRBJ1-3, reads DGGITQSPKYLFRKEGQNVTLSCEQNLNHDAMYWYRQDPGQGLRLIYYSQIVNDFQKGDIAEGYSVSREKKESFPLTVTSAQKNPTAFYLCASSEDQATSGNTIYFGEGSWLTVV.